The T cell receptor (beta chain) described here comes from a study of blood T cell repertoires in COVID-19. In the study overall: Italy, Spain and the United States were the sources of the convalescent and acute COVID-19 samples. PBMCs, B-cell-depleted T cells, or T cells provided the cDNA or gDNA that made up the material.

TCRdb's table, derived via immunoSEQ multiplex PCR, lists solely in-frame clones and lacks some. The table lists about 23,000 clones, more than 75% of them singletons. The sample was peripheral blood. The clonotype comes from a woman of 80 years or more with acute or convalescent COVID-19.

The CDR3 nucleotides read TGTGCCAGCAGCTTCCGACAGGGGGAACGGCATGGCTACACCTTC. Protein sequence: CASSFRQGERHGYTF. The chain links TRBV11-2 to TRBJ1-2, with TRBD1 matching 9 bases. Germline V gene lookup returns CDR1 SGHAT and CDR2 FQNNGV. CDR3 size: 15 residues. The J segment lost 6 bases and the V segment lost 3 bases, leaving 8 bases of the junction unmatched.